This TCR beta chain derives from a study of blood T cell repertoires in COVID-19. Only in-frame clones appear in the TCRdb table, and some are missing; sequencing was by immunoSEQ multiplex PCR. The sample contains under 250,000 clones, around 88% of which appear only once. Germline loops: CDR1 SGHDT, CDR2 YYEEEE. The ends were cut back, 4 bases at V and 6 bases at J, with 10 bases in the middle. The CDR3 covers 12 residues. The specimen was peripheral blood. This sequence joins TRBV5-6 and TRBJ1-2, with D hard to call. The sequence was collected from a woman over 75 with COVID-19, enrolled during active disease. The DNA of the CDR3 is TGTGCCAGCAGCATCGGAGGAAATGGCTACACCTTC. Residues: CASSIGGNGYTF.